This T cell receptor beta chain originates from a study of CD8 T cells in Susac syndrome. Sequencing of TCR beta covered CD8+ and CD4+ T cells obtained from blood. TEMRA cells were FACS-enriched, unlike CD8+ and CD4+ T cells, which were negatively isolated. Reverse transcription used about 0.45 to 1 ug RNA and random hexamers. With immunoSEQ multiplex PCR, TCR beta CDR3 was amplified across 54 Vbeta and 13 Jbeta. TCRdb redid the calling of the immunoSEQ multiplex PCR reads with MiXCR, one entry per CDR3 protein. Among 55,000 to 75,000 distinct CDR3 sequences listed, 93% were seen once. The source is a human donor with Susac syndrome. Specimen: CD4+ T cells from PBMCs.

As DNA, the CDR3 is TGCGCCAGCAGCTTGGCCATAACAGACTATTATGGCTACACCTTC. As protein: CASSLAITDYYGYTF. The V call is TRBV5-1, the J call TRBJ1-2, with D unresolved. The CDR3 runs 15 residues. Trimming took 0 bases from V and 5 from J, leaving 14 bases between them. CDR1 is SGHRS and CDR2 is YFSETQ in the germline V gene.